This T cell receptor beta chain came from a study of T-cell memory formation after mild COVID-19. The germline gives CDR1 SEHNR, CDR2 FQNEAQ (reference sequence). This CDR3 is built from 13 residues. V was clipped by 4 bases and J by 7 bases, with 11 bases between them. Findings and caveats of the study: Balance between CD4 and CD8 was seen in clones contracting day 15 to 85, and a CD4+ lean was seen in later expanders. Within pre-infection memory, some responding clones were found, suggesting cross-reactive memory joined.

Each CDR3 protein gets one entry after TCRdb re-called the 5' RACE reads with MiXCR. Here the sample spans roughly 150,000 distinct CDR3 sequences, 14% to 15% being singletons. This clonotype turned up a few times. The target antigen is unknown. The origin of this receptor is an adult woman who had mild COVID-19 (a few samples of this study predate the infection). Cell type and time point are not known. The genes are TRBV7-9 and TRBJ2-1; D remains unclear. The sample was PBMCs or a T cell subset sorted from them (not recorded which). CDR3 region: CASSWSGRNEQFF. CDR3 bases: TGTGCCAGCAGCTGGTCGGGCAGGAATGAGCAGTTCTTC.